A selection of T cell receptor beta chains follows, all from one sample in a study of shared clonotypes between healthy human individuals. Measured with immunoSEQ multiplex PCR; TCRdb has only the in-frame clones, and not every one. The data show fewer than 400,000 clones, with approximately 74% seen just once and about 9.3% held by the top ten. Sequencing input: memory CD4+ T cells sorted from blood. The origin of the receptors is a young man in good health. Each CDR3 is given with its conserved first and last residue. The order of the fields is V gene, J gene, D gene, clone size, CDR3 protein, CDR3 DNA. A D gene is named only where the DNA matches it firmly. Where a row states a size, it is once, few, many or the class of an expanded clone; other rows omit it.

TRBV10-2,TRBJ2-7,TRBD2,NA,CASTPGLAAGEQYF,TGCGCCAGCACCCCGGGACTAGCGGCGGGGGAGCAGTACTTC
TRBV5-5,TRBJ2-5,NA,NA,CASSLARETQYF,TGTGCCAGCAGCTTGGCCCGAGAGACCCAGTACTTC
TRBV18,TRBJ1-4,NA,once,CASSPLGVNEKLFF,TGTGCCAGCTCACCACTTGGGGTGAATGAAAAACTGTTTTTT
TRBV18,TRBJ2-2,NA,many,CASSPLKGPGELFF,TGTGCCAGCTCACCACTAAAAGGGCCCGGGGAGCTGTTTTTT
TRBV5-6,TRBJ2-5,NA,NA,CASSWAGTAETQYF,TGTGCCAGCAGCTGGGCGGGGACGGCAGAGACCCAGTACTTC
TRBV4-2,TRBJ2-1,TRBD2,NA,CASSRVEGLAGVFYNEQFF,TGTGCCAGCAGCCGAGTTGAGGGACTAGCGGGAGTTTTCTACAATGAGCAGTTCTTC
TRBV7-2,TRBJ2-2,NA,NA,CASSLYASSGYTGELFF,TGTGCCAGCAGCTTATATGCCTCGAGCGGTTACACCGGGGAGCTGTTTTTT
TRBV6-5,TRBJ1-3,NA,NA,CASQAGNTIYF,TGTGCGTCGCAGGCTGGAAACACCATATATTTT
TRBV5-4,TRBJ2-7,NA,NA,CASSLGARGDYEQYF,TGTGCCAGCAGCTTGGGAGCGCGTGGAGACTACGAGCAGTACTTC
TRBV29-1,TRBJ1-1,NA,NA,CSVGDRFAFF,TGCAGCGTCGGGGACCGTTTTGCTTTCTTT
TRBV28,TRBJ2-7,TRBD2,NA,CASSFRTSGRAYYEQYF,TGTGCCAGCAGTTTTCGGACTAGCGGGAGGGCCTACTACGAGCAGTACTTC
TRBV5-4,TRBJ2-1,TRBD2,many,CASSGGLAGRGNEQFF,TGTGCCAGCAGCGGTGGACTAGCGGGACGGGGCAATGAGCAGTTCTTC
TRBV7-7,TRBJ2-2,NA,NA,CASSLDEAAGELFF,TGTGCTAGCAGCTTAGACGAGGCGGCCGGGGAGCTGTTTTTT
TRBV7-8,TRBJ2-5,TRBD2,few,CASSREGGPPSWSGETQYF,TGTGCCAGCAGCCGGGAGGGGGGGCCTCCATCGTGGTCAGGAGAGACCCAGTACTTC
TRBV11-2,TRBJ1-2,TRBD1,NA,CASSLAQGADGYTF,TGTGCCAGCAGCTTAGCCCAGGGGGCAGATGGCTACACCTTC
TRBV13,TRBJ1-5,NA,few,CASSLGQGNQPQHF,TGTGCCAGCAGCTTAGGCCAGGGCAATCAGCCCCAGCATTTT
TRBV27,TRBJ2-3,NA,NA,CASSLSKASDTQYF,TGTGCCAGCAGTTTATCGAAAGCGTCAGATACGCAGTATTTT